This T cell receptor (beta chain) is drawn from a study of beta chain features in type 1 diabetes. Expressed TCRB transcripts were sequenced, since all the RNA that had been isolated was reverse transcribed. The assay was immunoSEQ multiplex PCR, and TCRdb's table has in-frame clones only and misses some. The sample includes hundreds of thousands of clones, around a sixth of them seen just once. The CDR3 is made up of 16 amino acids. Germline CDR1 and CDR2: MDHEN and SYDVKM. The V gene lost 3 bases and the J gene lost 2 bases, with 16 bases spanning the gap. This clone was found once. This sequence originates from a woman between 18 and 30 years old in good health. Sequencing was done on a sample of naive CD4+ T cells from blood. The rearrangement joins TRBV28 to TRBJ2-5; TRBD1 is a possible D gene (5 bases). The CDR3 DNA is TGTGCCAGCAGTTTCCGAAGACAGTTCCCGCAAGAGACCCAGTACTTC. Encoded protein: CASSFRRQFPQETQYF.